A selection of T cell receptor beta chains follows, all from one sample in a study of beta chain features in type 1 diabetes. Repertoires were generated with immunoSEQ multiplex PCR, while TCRdb's copy carries only in-frame clones and drops some. The sample has about 620,000 clones, about a sixth seen once. Material for sequencing was naive CD4+ T cells from blood. Receptor source: a man in his late teens or twenties in good health. Both conserved end residues are part of each CDR3. The D gene is left open where the match is weak. Clone size, where shown, is once, few, many, or a class for clones that have expanded.

TRBV5-6	TRBJ1-4	TRBD1	.	CASSYRGTGANEKLFF	TGTGCCAGCAGCTACCGAGGGACAGGTGCTAATGAAAAACTGTTTTTT
TRBV4-1	TRBJ2-4	TRBD2	few	CASSPGLAGGRAKNIQYF	TGCGCCAGCAGTCCGGGACTAGCGGGAGGCCGCGCCAAAAACATTCAGTACTTC
TRBV29-1	TRBJ1-1	TRBD1	few	CSVPSTGRVTEAFF	TGCAGCGTTCCTTCGACAGGGAGGGTCACTGAAGCTTTCTTT
TRBV7-2	TRBJ2-7	TRBD2	few	CAIGTSGRGSSYEQYF	TGTGCCATCGGGACTAGCGGGAGGGGGAGCTCCTACGAGCAGTACTTC
TRBV30	TRBJ2-2	.	few	CAWYSNTGELFF	TGTGCCTGGTACAGCAACACCGGGGAGCTGTTTTTT
TRBV20-1	TRBJ2-7	TRBD1	.	CSAATGYEQYF	TGCAGTGCTGCGACAGGGTACGAGCAGTACTTC
TRBV13	TRBJ2-2	.	few	CASSSPGVTGELFF	TGTGCCAGCAGCTCTCCCGGCGTAACCGGGGAGCTGTTTTTT
TRBV13	TRBJ1-1	.	.	CASSIQGMAFF	TGTGCCAGCAGTATACAGGGAATGGCTTTCTTT
TRBV2	TRBJ1-2	TRBD1	few	CASSEEGRGRGYTF	TGTGCCAGCAGTGAAGAGGGCAGGGGGCGTGGCTACACCTTC
TRBV7-3	TRBJ2-3	.	few	CASSLGTVSTDTQYF	TGTGCCAGCAGCTTGGGAACAGTTAGCACAGATACGCAGTATTTT
TRBV7-2	TRBJ2-3	.	.	CASSLIRWQVDTQYF	TGTGCCAGCAGCTTAATCAGGTGGCAAGTAGATACGCAGTATTTT
TRBV21-1	TRBJ2-1	.	few	CASSKVGPTAPQSYNEQFF	TGTGCCAGCAGCAAAGTCGGGCCAACGGCCCCACAATCCTACAATGAGCAGTTCTTC
TRBV7-2	TRBJ1-5	.	few	CASSLEGRGHSNQPQHF	TGTGCCAGCAGCTTAGAGGGCAGGGGACATAGCAATCAGCCCCAGCATTTT
TRBV2	TRBJ2-3	TRBD2	.	CASRDSGTSGTDTQYF	TGTGCCAGCAGGGACTCGGGGACTAGCGGCACAGATACGCAGTATTTT
TRBV6-6	TRBJ2-1	.	.	CASSDRGATPEQFF	TGTGCCAGCAGTGATCGGGGGGCCACCCCCGAGCAGTTCTTC
TRBV7-3	TRBJ2-3	.	.	CASRTPITDTQYF	TGTGCCAGCAGAACACCGATCACAGATACGCAGTATTTT
TRBV19	TRBJ1-2	.	.	CASSILGVAYGYTF	TGTGCCAGTAGTATTTTGGGAGTCGCCTATGGCTACACCTTC
TRBV7-2	TRBJ2-2	.	.	CASSLQGNTGELFF	TGTGCCAGCAGCTTGCAGGGGAACACCGGGGAGCTGTTTTTT
TRBV2	TRBJ1-2	TRBD1	few	CASSGDSFGGYTF	TGTGCCAGCAGTGGGGACAGCTTCGGTGGCTACACCTTC
TRBV2	TRBJ2-5	TRBD1	.	CASSPRTGWGETQYF	TGTGCCAGCAGTCCTCGGACAGGTTGGGGAGAGACCCAGTACTTC
TRBV18	TRBJ2-7	.	few	CASSPDRAHEQYF	TGTGCCAGCTCACCCGACAGAGCCCACGAGCAGTACTTC
TRBV7-3	TRBJ2-1	TRBD2	.	CASRSGLADEQFF	TGTGCCAGCAGATCGGGACTAGCCGATGAGCAGTTCTTC
TRBV6-6	TRBJ1-5	TRBD1	.	CASRPMGQGGNQPQHF	TGTGCCAGCAGGCCCATGGGACAGGGTGGCAATCAGCCCCAGCATTTT
TRBV29-1	TRBJ1-5	.	few	CSAGLLNQPQHF	TGCAGCGCCGGACTCCTCAATCAGCCCCAGCATTTT
TRBV7-9	TRBJ1-1	.	.	CASSYAANEAFF	TGTGCCAGCAGCTACGCAGCGAATGAAGCTTTCTTT
TRBV6-5	TRBJ2-3	.	.	CASSYYSAGATDTQYF	TGTGCCAGCAGTTATTATTCGGCGGGGGCAACAGATACGCAGTATTTT
TRBV7-9	TRBJ1-5	.	few	CASSLRGDQPQHF	TGTGCCAGCAGCCTCCGAGGGGATCAGCCCCAGCATTTT
TRBV4-3	TRBJ2-3	TRBD2	.	CASSQVYGGGTDTQYF	TGCGCCAGCAGCCAAGTTTACGGGGGGGGCACAGATACGCAGTATTTT
TRBV10-3	TRBJ2-2	.	many	CAISEFGELFF	TGTGCCATCAGTGAGTTCGGGGAGCTGTTTTTT
TRBV29-1	TRBJ1-1	.	.	CSVVAGAEAFF	TGCAGCGTTGTTGCGGGGGCTGAAGCTTTCTTT
TRBV29-1	TRBJ1-5	.	.	CSVVTEGWGNQPQHF	TGCAGCGTTGTTACAGAGGGATGGGGCAATCAGCCCCAGCATTTT
TRBV9	TRBJ2-7	.	few	CASSRAMSYEQYF	TGTGCCAGCAGCAGGGCGATGTCCTACGAGCAGTACTTC
TRBV6-6	TRBJ2-7	.	.	CASTTDWGEQYF	TGTGCCAGCACCACCGACTGGGGAGAGCAGTACTTC
TRBV7-2	TRBJ1-3	.	.	CASSPDGTSVNTIYF	TGTGCCAGCAGCCCAGATGGGACGTCGGTCAACACCATATATTTT
TRBV10-3	TRBJ1-1	TRBD1	.	CAISNDDRGNTEAFF	TGTGCCATCTCGAACGATGACAGGGGGAACACTGAAGCTTTCTTT
TRBV28	TRBJ2-7	.	.	CASSVLRGSSYEQYF	TGTGCCAGCAGTGTCTTACGAGGGAGCTCCTACGAGCAGTACTTC
TRBV6-5	TRBJ2-1	.	.	CASSYSPTRRYEQFF	TGTGCCAGCAGTTACTCGCCGACACGACGCTATGAGCAGTTCTTC
TRBV28	TRBJ1-5	.	few	CASSLASGTFNQPQHF	TGTGCCAGCAGTTTAGCCTCCGGGACGTTCAATCAGCCCCAGCATTTT
TRBV7-2	TRBJ2-7	.	.	CASSTDIPWGYEQYF	TGTGCCAGCAGCACGGACATCCCTTGGGGATACGAGCAGTACTTC
TRBV23-1	TRBJ1-5	TRBD1	few	CASRLGQNSNQPQHF	TGCGCCAGCAGACTGGGACAGAATAGCAATCAGCCCCAGCATTTT
TRBV27	TRBJ2-3	.	few	CASSPRAQAMNTQYF	TGTGCCAGCAGTCCGCGGGCCCAAGCGATGAATACGCAGTATTTT
TRBV28	TRBJ1-2	.	.	CASSFRGLANYGYTF	TGTGCCAGCAGTTTCCGGGGACTAGCTAACTATGGCTACACCTTC
TRBV9	TRBJ1-2	.	.	CASSSRPRTVGEDGYTF	TGTGCCAGCAGCTCCCGCCCCAGGACAGTCGGGGAGGATGGCTACACCTTC
TRBV7-7	TRBJ2-1	.	few	CASSLRQEFYNEQFF	TGTGCTAGCAGCCTTCGACAGGAATTCTACAATGAGCAGTTCTTC
TRBV29-1	TRBJ2-5	.	.	CSQTQGGGTQYF	TGCAGCCAAACTCAGGGAGGTGGGACCCAGTACTTC
TRBV15	TRBJ2-1	.	.	CATSRASYEQFF	TGTGCCACCAGCAGAGCCAGTTATGAGCAGTTCTTC
TRBV11-2	TRBJ1-5	.	.	CASSQDRNQPQHF	TGTGCCAGCAGCCAAGACAGGAATCAGCCCCAGCATTTT
TRBV9	TRBJ1-2	TRBD1	few	CASSVRGQSNYGYTF	TGTGCCAGCAGCGTTAGGGGACAGTCTAACTATGGCTACACCTTC
TRBV27	TRBJ2-5	.	.	CASSLEPAVTQYF	TGTGCCAGCAGTTTGGAGCCAGCGGTGACCCAGTACTTC
TRBV7-2	TRBJ2-7	.	few	CASSQVGGTYEQYF	TGTGCCAGCAGCCAGGTAGGAGGAACCTACGAGCAGTACTTC
TRBV7-3	TRBJ2-4	TRBD1	.	CASSLAGGSAKNIQYF	TGTGCCAGCAGCTTAGCAGGGGGAAGTGCCAAAAACATTCAGTACTTC
TRBV7-2	TRBJ2-7	.	few	CASSLKGSKQYF	TGTGCCAGCAGCTTGAAGGGTAGCAAGCAGTACTTC
TRBV6-1	TRBJ2-7	.	few	CASSVSTYEQYF	TGTGCCAGCAGTGTGTCCACCTACGAGCAGTACTTC
TRBV11-2	TRBJ2-5	TRBD2	few	CASSLTSGGAPQETQYF	TGTGCCAGCAGCCTGACTAGCGGGGGGGCCCCTCAAGAGACCCAGTACTTC
TRBV4-3	TRBJ1-4	TRBD1	.	CASSQEPGQRSEKLFF	TGCGCCAGCAGCCAAGAGCCGGGACAGAGAAGTGAAAAACTGTTTTTT
TRBV4-3	TRBJ1-4	.	few	CASSQSPGVREKLFF	TGCGCCAGCAGCCAGTCGCCTGGGGTCCGGGAAAAACTGTTTTTT
TRBV15	TRBJ1-5	.	.	CATSPPGTRNQPQHF	TGTGCCACCAGCCCCCCCGGGACACGAAATCAGCCCCAGCATTTT
TRBV5-1	TRBJ2-7	TRBD2	.	CASSFGTSGTIEQYF	TGCGCCAGCAGCTTCGGGACTAGCGGGACGATCGAGCAGTACTTC
TRBV20-1	TRBJ1-1	.	few	CSARGGTEAFF	TGCAGTGCGCGGGGAGGGACTGAAGCTTTCTTT
TRBV11-2	TRBJ2-1	.	few	CASSSVSRSGGASHEQFF	TGTGCCAGCAGCTCCGTTAGTCGGTCGGGGGGCGCTTCGCATGAGCAGTTCTTC